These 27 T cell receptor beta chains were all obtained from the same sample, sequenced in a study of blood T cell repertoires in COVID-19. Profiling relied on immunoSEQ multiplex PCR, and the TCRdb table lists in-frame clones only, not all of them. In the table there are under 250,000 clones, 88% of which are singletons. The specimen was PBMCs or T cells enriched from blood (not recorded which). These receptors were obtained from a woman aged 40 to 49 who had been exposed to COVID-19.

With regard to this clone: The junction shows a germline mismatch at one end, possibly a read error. The CDR3 DNA sequence: TGTGCCAGCAGCAAGAGACTAGCGGGTGTAAATGAGCAGTTCTTC. Encoded protein: CASSKRLAGVNEQFF. The V gene is TRBV5-1, the J gene TRBJ2-1, with TRBD2 identical over 10 bases. The CDR3 loop spans 15 amino acids. CDR1 and CDR2 (germline): SGHRS, YFSETQ.

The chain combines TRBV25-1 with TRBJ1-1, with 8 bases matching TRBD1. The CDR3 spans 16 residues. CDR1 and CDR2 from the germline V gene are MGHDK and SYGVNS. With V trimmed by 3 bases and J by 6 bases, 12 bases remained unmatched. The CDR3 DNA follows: TGTGCCAGCAGTGACGACCGACAGGGGACCAGATCTGAAGCTTTCTTT. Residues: CASSDDRQGTRSEAFF.

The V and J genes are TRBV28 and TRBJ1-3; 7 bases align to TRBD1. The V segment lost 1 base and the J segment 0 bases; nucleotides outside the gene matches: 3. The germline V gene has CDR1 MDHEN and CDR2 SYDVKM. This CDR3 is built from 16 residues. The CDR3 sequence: CASSLYGTASGNTIYF. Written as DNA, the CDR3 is TGTGCCAGCAGTTTATACGGGACAGCCTCTGGAAACACCATATATTTT.

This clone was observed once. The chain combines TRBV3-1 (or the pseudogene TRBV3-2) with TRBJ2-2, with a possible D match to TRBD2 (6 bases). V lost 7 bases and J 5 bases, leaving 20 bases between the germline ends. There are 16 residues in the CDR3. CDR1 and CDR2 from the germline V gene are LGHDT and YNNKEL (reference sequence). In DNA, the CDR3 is TGTGCCAGCAACACCCGGGTAGCGGATCTAACCGGGGAGCTGTTTTTT. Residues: CASNTRVADLTGELFF.

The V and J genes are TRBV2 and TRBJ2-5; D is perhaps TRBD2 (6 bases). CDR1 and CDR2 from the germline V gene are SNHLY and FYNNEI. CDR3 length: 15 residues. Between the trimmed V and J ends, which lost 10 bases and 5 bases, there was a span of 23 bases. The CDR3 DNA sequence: TGTGCCACTTTACCCGGGACTCTAGGGAGGGAGACCCAGTACTTC. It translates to CATLPGTLGRETQYF.

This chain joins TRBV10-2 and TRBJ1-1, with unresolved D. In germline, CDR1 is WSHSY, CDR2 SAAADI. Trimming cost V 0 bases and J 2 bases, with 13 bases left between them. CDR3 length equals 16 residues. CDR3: CASSESAKGVNTEAFF. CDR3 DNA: TGCGCCAGCAGTGAGTCGGCCAAGGGAGTTAACACTGAAGCTTTCTTT.

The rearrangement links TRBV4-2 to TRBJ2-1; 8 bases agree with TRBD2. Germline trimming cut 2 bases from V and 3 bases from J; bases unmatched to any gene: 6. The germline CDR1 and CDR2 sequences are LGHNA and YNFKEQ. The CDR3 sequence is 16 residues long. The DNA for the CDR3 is TGTGCCAGCAGCCAAACGGGAGGGGGGTACTACAATGAGCAGTTCTTC. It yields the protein CASSQTGGGYYNEQFF.

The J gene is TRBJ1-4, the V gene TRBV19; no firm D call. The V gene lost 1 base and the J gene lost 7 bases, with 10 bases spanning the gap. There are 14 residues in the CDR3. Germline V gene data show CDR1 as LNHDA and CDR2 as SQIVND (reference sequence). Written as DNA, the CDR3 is TGTGCCAGTAGTATAGGACAACGTCGTGAAAAACTGTTTTTT. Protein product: CASSIGQRREKLFF. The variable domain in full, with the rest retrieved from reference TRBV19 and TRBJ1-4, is DGGITQSPKYLFRKEGQNVTLSCEQNLNHDAMYWYRQDPGQGLRLIYYSQIVNDFQKGDIAEGYSVSREKKESFPLTVTSAQKNPTAFYLCASSIGQRREKLFFGSGTQLSVL.

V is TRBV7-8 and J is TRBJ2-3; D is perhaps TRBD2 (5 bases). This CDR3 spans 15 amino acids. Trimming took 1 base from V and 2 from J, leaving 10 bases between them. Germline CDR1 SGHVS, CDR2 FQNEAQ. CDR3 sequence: CASSLVSGSTDTQYF. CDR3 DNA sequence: TGTGCCAGCAGCTTAGTTTCGGGGTCCACAGATACGCAGTATTTT.

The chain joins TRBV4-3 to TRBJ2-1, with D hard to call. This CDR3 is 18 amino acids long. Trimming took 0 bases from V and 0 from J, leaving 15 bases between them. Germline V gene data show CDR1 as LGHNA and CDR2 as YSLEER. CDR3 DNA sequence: TGCGCCAGCAGCCAAGATTATGTGGGCCCAAGCTCCTACAATGAGCAGTTCTTC. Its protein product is CASSQDYVGPSSYNEQFF.

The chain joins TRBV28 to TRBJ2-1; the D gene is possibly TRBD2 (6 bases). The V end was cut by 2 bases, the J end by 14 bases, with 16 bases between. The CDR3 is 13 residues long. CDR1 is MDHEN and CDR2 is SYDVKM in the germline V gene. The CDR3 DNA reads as TGTGCCAGCAGTTTAGAGCTCCCCAGGGAGGAGTTCTTC. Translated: CASSLELPREEFF.

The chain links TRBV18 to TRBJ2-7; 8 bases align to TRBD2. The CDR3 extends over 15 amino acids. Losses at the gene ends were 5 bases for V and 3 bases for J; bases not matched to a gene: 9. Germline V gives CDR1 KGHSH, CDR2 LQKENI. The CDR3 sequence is CASSTAGRGVYEQYV. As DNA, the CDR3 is TGTGCCAGCTCAACGGCCGGGAGGGGGGTCTACGAGCAGTACGTC.

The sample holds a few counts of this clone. The CDR3 DNA is TGTGCCAGCAGCTTAGTATCAGGGGATAACGAGCAGTTCTTC. Its protein product is CASSLVSGDNEQFF. The V gene is TRBV7-2, the J gene TRBJ2-1; weak D call: TRBD1 (6 bases). V shed 1 base and J shed 10 bases, with 14 bases lying between them. Germline V gene data show CDR1 as SGHTA and CDR2 as FQGNSA. The CDR3 consists of 14 residues.

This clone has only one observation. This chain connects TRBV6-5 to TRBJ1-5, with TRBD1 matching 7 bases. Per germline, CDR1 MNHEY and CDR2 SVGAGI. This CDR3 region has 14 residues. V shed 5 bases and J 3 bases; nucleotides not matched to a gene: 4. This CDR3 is CASSRQGNNQPQHF. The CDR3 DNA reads TGTGCCAGCAGTCGACAGGGAAACAATCAGCCCCAGCATTTT.

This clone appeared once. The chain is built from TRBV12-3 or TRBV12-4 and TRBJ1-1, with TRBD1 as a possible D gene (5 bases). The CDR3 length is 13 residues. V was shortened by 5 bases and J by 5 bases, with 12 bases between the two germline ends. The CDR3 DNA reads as TGTGCCAGCAGTCGGGGGGTGAGAACTGAAGCTTTCTTT. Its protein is CASSRGVRTEAFF.

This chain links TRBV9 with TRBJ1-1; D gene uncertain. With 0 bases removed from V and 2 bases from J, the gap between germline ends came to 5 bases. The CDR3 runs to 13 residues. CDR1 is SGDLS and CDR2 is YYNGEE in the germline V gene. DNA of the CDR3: TGTGCCAGCAGCGTAGGAGATAACACTGAAGCTTTCTTT. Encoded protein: CASSVGDNTEAFF. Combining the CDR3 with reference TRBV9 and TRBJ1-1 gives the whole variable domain DSGVTQTPKHLITATGQRVTLRCSPRSGDLSVYWYQQSLDQGLQFLIQYYNGEERAKGNILERFSAQQFPDLHSELNLSSLELGDSALYFCASSVGDNTEAFFGQGTRLTVV.

The CDR3 DNA reads TGCAGCGTAGGAAAGCCACGGGACATATACAATGAGCAGTTCTTC. Protein: CSVGKPRDIYNEQFF. The rearrangement joins TRBV29-1 to TRBJ2-1, with a weak D call TRBD1 (6 bases). The CDR3 is 15 residues long. CDR1 is SQVTM and CDR2 is ANQGSEA in the germline V gene. V lost 6 bases to trimming and J lost 4 bases, with 19 bases between them.

The CDR3 bases are TGTGCCAGCAGCCAAGATGGGCAGGGGGCGCGGGTTGAAGCTTTCTTT. Its protein is CASSQDGQGARVEAFF. This chain links TRBV3-1 (or the pseudogene TRBV3-2) with TRBJ1-1; the match to TRBD1 covers 8 bases. The CDR3 extends over 16 amino acids. The V segment lost 0 bases and the J segment 7 bases; nucleotides outside the gene matches: 10. Germline lookup yields CDR1 LGHDT and CDR2 YNNKEL (reference sequence).

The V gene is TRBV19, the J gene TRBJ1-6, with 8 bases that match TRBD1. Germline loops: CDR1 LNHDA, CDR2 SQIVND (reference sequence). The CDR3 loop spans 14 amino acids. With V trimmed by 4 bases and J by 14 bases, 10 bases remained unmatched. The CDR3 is CASSTGQVGNTLHF. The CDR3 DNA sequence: TGTGCCAGTAGTACGGGACAGGTCGGGAACACCCTCCACTTT.

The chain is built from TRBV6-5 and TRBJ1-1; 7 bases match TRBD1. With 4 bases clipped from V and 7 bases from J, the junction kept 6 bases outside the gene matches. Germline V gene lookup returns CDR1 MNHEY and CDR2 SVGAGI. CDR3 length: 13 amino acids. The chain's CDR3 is CASSSTGAGEAFF. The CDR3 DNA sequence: TGTGCCAGCAGTTCCACAGGGGCGGGTGAAGCTTTCTTT.

The DNA for the CDR3 is TGTGCCAGCAGCTTAAATCAGCTGGAGGGTGGCTACACCTTC. Its protein is CASSLNQLEGGYTF. The V call is TRBV7-2, the J call TRBJ1-2; D is ambiguous. Trimming cost V 2 bases and J 7 bases, with 14 bases left between them. CDR3 length: 14 amino acids. Germline V gene data show CDR1 as SGHTA and CDR2 as FQGNSA. The entire variable domain, with the rest obtained from reference TRBV7-2 and TRBJ1-2, is as follows: GAGVSQSPSNKVTEKGKDVELRCDPISGHTALYWYRQSLGQGLEFLIYFQGNSAPDKSGLPSDRFSAERTGGSVSTLTIQRTQQEDSAVYLCASSLNQLEGGYTFGSGTRLTVV.

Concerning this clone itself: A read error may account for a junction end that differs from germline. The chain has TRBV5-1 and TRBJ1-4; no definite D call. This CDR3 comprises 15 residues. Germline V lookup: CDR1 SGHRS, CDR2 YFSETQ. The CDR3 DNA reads TGTGCCAGCAGCTTGGCCGGGGAAACTAATGAAAAACTGTTTTTT. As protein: CASSLAGETNEKLFF.

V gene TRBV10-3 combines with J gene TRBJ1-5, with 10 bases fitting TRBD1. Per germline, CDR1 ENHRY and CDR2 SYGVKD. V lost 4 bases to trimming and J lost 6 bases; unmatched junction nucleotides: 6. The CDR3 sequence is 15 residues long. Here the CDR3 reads CAISADRGRGQPQHF. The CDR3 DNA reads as TGTGCCATCAGTGCTGACAGGGGGCGCGGTCAGCCCCAGCATTTT.

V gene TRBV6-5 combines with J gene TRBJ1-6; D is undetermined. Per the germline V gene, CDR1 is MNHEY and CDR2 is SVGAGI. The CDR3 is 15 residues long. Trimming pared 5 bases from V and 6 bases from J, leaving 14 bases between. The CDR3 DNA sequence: TGTGCCAGCAGTACCCAGACGAGCGGTAATTCACCCCTCCACTTT. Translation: CASSTQTSGNSPLHF.

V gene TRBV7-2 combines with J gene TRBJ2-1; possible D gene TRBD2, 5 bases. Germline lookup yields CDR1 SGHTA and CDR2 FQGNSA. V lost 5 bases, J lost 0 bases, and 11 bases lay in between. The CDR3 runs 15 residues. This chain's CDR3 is CASSPSGFSYNEQFF. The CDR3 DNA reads TGTGCCAGCAGCCCGAGCGGATTCTCCTACAATGAGCAGTTCTTC.

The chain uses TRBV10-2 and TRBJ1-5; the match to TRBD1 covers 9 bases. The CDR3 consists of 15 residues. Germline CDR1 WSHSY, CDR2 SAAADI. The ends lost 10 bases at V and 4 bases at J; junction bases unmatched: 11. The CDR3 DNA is TGCGCCACCCAGAGAACAGGGGGCTCGAATCAGCCCCAGCATTTT. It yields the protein CATQRTGGSNQPQHF.

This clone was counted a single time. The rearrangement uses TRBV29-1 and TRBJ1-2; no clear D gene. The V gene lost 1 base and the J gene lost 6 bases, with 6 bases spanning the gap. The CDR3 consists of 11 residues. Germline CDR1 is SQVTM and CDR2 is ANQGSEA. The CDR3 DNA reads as TGCAGCGTTGAAGGTGCGGATGGCTACACCTTC. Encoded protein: CSVEGADGYTF.